This T cell receptor (beta chain) is drawn from a study of CD8 T cells in ankylosing spondylitis. Whole-study results and caveats: In the blood and synovial fluid of reactive arthritis, some motif variants had been previously reported.

The CDR3 covers 13 residues. Germline CDR1 is DFQATT and CDR2 is SNEGSKA (reference sequence). J gave up 5 bases and V 5 bases, and 8 bases lay outside the gene matches. MiXCR was run by TCRdb on the 5' RACE reads, yielding one entry per CDR3 protein. This sample has roughly 250,000 distinct CDR3 sequences, with around 9.1% found just once. The sample holds many counts of this clonotype. The antigen remains undetermined. The source is a male donor with ankylosing spondylitis or in good health (not recorded which). This chain uses TRBV20-1 with TRBJ1-1; 7 bases are a match to TRBD1. What was sequenced was blood, either unsorted or a sorted T cell fraction (not recorded which). The CDR3 coding sequence is TGCAGTGCTGCAGGGGGGGGAGAGACTGAAGCTTTCTTT. This gives the protein CSAAGGGETEAFF.